This paragraph covers one TCR beta chain sequence. Its antigen is as yet unknown. Each case's diagnosis was confirmed by two pathologists on H&E. The sample comes from a study of immune evolution from preneoplasia to lung adenocarcinoma. General study findings and limits: T cell clonality was higher in KRAS-mutant than EGFR-mutant or wild-type nodules.

Libraries were prepared by immunoSEQ multiplex PCR; TCRdb keeps only in-frame clonotypes and omits some of them. The sample has tens of thousands of clones, 65% to 75% seen once. Trimming removed 6 bases at V and 5 bases at J, with 8 bases between. Germline V CDR1 and CDR2: MDHEN, SYDVKM. The CDR3 runs 11 residues. V is TRBV28 and J is TRBJ2-7; D uncertain. Source material: FFPE invasive lung adenocarcinoma tissue. The clonotype was recovered from a person in their sixties with invasive lung adenocarcinoma. Some clones in this sample may be carry-over from other donors' samples. The chain's CDR3 is CASSTSHEQYF. The CDR3, as DNA: TGTGCCAGCAGCACCAGCCACGAGCAGTACTTC. The variable domain in full, completed from reference TRBV28 and TRBJ2-7, reads DVKVTQSSRYLVKRTGEKVFLECVQDMDHENMFWYRQDPGLGLRLIYFSYDVKMKEKGDIPEGYSVSREKKERFSLILESASTNQTSMYLCASSTSHEQYFGPGTRLTVT.